This entry lists 26 T cell receptor beta chains sequenced from one sample in a study of technical replicates of blood from four donors. Profiling relied on immunoSEQ multiplex PCR, and the TCRdb table lists in-frame clones only, not all of them. Counted here are about 82,000 clones, 96% occurring once; the ten biggest clones make up 0.37%. Input material: T cells isolated from PBMCs. Receptor source: a human donor in good health.

J is TRBJ2-2 and V is TRBV27; D ambiguous. The V end was cut by 2 bases, the J end by 4 bases, with 11 bases between. This CDR3 region has 15 residues. Germline lookup yields CDR1 MNHEY and CDR2 SMNVEV (reference sequence). CDR3 amino acids: CASSLILEVTGELFF. CDR3 coding DNA: TGTGCCAGCAGTTTAATCCTAGAAGTCACCGGGGAGCTGTTTTTT.

This chain uses TRBV28 with TRBJ2-5; 9 nucleotides match TRBD2. The germline gives CDR1 MDHEN, CDR2 SYDVKM. This CDR3 spans 14 amino acids. J gave up 5 bases and V 8 bases, and 9 bases lay outside the gene matches. This chain's CDR3 is CASSVAGVGETQYF. For the CDR3, the DNA is TGTGCCAGCTCTGTAGCGGGAGTAGGGGAGACCCAGTACTTC.

The gene calls are TRBV9 and TRBJ1-5; D is perhaps TRBD1 (5 bases). CDR1 is SGDLS and CDR2 is YYNGEE in the germline V gene. V lost 2 bases to trimming and J lost 6 bases, with 12 bases between them. The CDR3 has 14 amino acids. The CDR3 loop is CASSVWGGTQPQHF. The CDR3 DNA sequence: TGTGCCAGCAGCGTTTGGGGGGGAACTCAGCCCCAGCATTTT.

The chain couples TRBV5-4 to TRBJ2-3; D may be TRBD2 (6 bases). The CDR3 is made up of 15 amino acids. V lost 0 bases, J lost 0 bases, and 8 bases lay in between. The germline gives CDR1 SGHNT, CDR2 YYREEE (reference sequence). CDR3 sequence reads: CASSLGGMSTDTQYF. In DNA, the CDR3 is TGTGCCAGCAGCTTGGGCGGGATGAGCACAGATACGCAGTATTTT. Full variable domain (outside the CDR3, taken from reference TRBV5-4 and TRBJ2-3): ETGVTQSPTHLIKTRGQQVTLRCSSQSGHNTVSWYQQALGQGPQFIFQYYREEENGRGNFPPRFSGLQFPNYSSELNVNALELDDSALYLCASSLGGMSTDTQYFGPGTRLTVL.

This chain connects TRBV13 to TRBJ2-5, with 8 bases aligning to TRBD2. This CDR3 is 15 amino acids long. Germline CDR1 is PRHDT and CDR2 is FYEKMQ (reference sequence). After removal of 4 bases from V and 6 bases from J, the junction contained 10 bases not matched to a gene. The CDR3 region has the DNA TGTGCCAGCAGCTCCCAGACTAGCGTGATCCAGACCCAGTACTTC. Translated: CASSSQTSVIQTQYF.

The chain couples TRBV4-1 to TRBJ2-5, with 7 bases that match TRBD2. The V segment lost 4 bases and the J segment 5 bases; nucleotides outside the gene matches: 10. The CDR3 runs 15 residues. In germline, CDR1 is MGHRA, CDR2 YSYEKL. Here the CDR3 DNA reads TGCGCCAGCAGCCCCTATGGGAGGGCCGGGGAGACCCAGTACTTC. Its translation: CASSPYGRAGETQYF.

The chain links TRBV29-1 to TRBJ1-2; D perhaps matches TRBD1 (5 bases). This CDR3 contains 13 residues. Trimming removed 4 bases from V and 6 bases from J, with 15 bases in between. The V gene's germline CDR1 is SQVTM and CDR2 ANQGSEA. CDR3 loop: CSVAHRRSDGYTF. In DNA form, the CDR3 reads TGCAGCGTTGCGCACAGGAGATCAGATGGCTACACCTTC.

The chain couples TRBV7-6 to TRBJ2-1, with 10 bases matching TRBD2. The CDR3 covers 16 residues. J gave up 6 bases and V 5 bases, and 10 bases lay outside the gene matches. The V gene's germline CDR1 is SGHVS and CDR2 FNYEAQ. For the CDR3, the DNA is TGTGCCAGCAGCCCCATGGTCCAGCGGGAGGGCAATGAGCAGTTCTTC. It specifies CASSPMVQREGNEQFF. Combining the CDR3 with reference TRBV7-6 and TRBJ2-1 gives the whole variable domain GAGVSQSPRYKVTKRGQDVALRCDPISGHVSLYWYRQALGQGPEFLTYFNYEAQQDKSGLPNDRFSAERPEGSISTLTIQRTEQRDSAMYRCASSPMVQREGNEQFFGPGTRLTVL.

The DNA of the CDR3 is TGTGCCAGCAGCTTAGATCGAAGGGAGGGCGGCTACACCTTC. Protein sequence: CASSLDRREGGYTF. The rearrangement links TRBV11-2 to TRBJ1-2; D remains ambiguous. The length of the CDR3 is 14 residues. Trimming stripped 0 bases from V and 8 bases from J, with 13 bases between. The germline CDR1 and CDR2 sequences are SGHAT and FQNNGV.

The V and J genes are TRBV9 and TRBJ1-5, with D unclear. Per the germline V gene, CDR1 is SGDLS and CDR2 is YYNGEE. V gave up 4 bases and J gave up 4 bases, with 9 bases separating them. This CDR3 contains 13 residues. The CDR3 spells CASSRGLNQPQHF. The CDR3 DNA reads TGTGCCAGCAGCCGGGGTCTTAATCAGCCCCAGCATTTT.

This chain links TRBV4-3 with TRBJ2-3, with 9 bases that match TRBD2. V shed 2 bases and J 4 bases; nucleotides not matched to a gene: 10. CDR3 length: 17 amino acids. From germline, CDR1 is LGHNA and CDR2 YSLEER. Here the CDR3 reads CASSQWPSGRSSDTQYF. The CDR3 region has the DNA TGCGCCAGCAGCCAATGGCCCAGCGGGAGGAGCTCAGATACGCAGTATTTT.

The chain employs TRBV4-1 and TRBJ2-1; D possibly corresponds to TRBD1 (5 bases). V dropped 0 bases and J dropped 5 bases, with 20 bases sitting between them. The CDR3 is made up of 18 amino acids. Germline V lookup: CDR1 MGHRA, CDR2 YSYEKL. CDR3 protein: CASSQDPLGAGRDNEQFF. The CDR3 region has the DNA TGCGCCAGCAGCCAAGATCCCTTAGGGGCAGGGCGAGACAATGAGCAGTTCTTC.

The chain employs TRBV9 and TRBJ2-7; 9 nucleotides match TRBD2. The V and J ends lost 4 bases and 5 bases, in that order; junction bases with no gene match: 4. From germline, CDR1 is SGDLS and CDR2 YYNGEE. The CDR3 is made up of 13 amino acids. CDR3 DNA sequence: TGTGCCAGCAGCCCTAGCGGGGTGAACGAGCAGTACTTC. Protein sequence: CASSPSGVNEQYF.

The V call is TRBV7-9, the J call TRBJ2-5, with D maybe TRBD1 (5 bases). The CDR3 sequence is 14 residues long. Deletions cut 3 bases from V and 3 bases from J, with 11 bases between. Germline loops: CDR1 SEHNR, CDR2 FQNEAQ (reference sequence). CDR3 sequence reads: CASSLRDSKETQYF. DNA of the CDR3: TGTGCCAGCAGCTTGCGTGACAGCAAAGAGACCCAGTACTTC.

CDR3 amino acids: CASSLVSGFYNEQFF. The CDR3 DNA reads as TGCGCCAGCAGCTTGGTTAGCGGATTTTACAATGAGCAGTTCTTC. The chain couples TRBV5-1 to TRBJ2-1; a weak D match, TRBD2 (6 bases). V was shortened by 0 bases and J by 4 bases, with 11 bases between the two germline ends. The CDR3 is 15 amino acids. Germline assignment: CDR1 SGHRS and CDR2 YFSETQ.

The chain joins TRBV29-1 to TRBJ1-1; D is unresolved. Per germline, CDR1 SQVTM and CDR2 ANQGSEA. CDR3 length: 12 residues. Trimming removed 5 bases from V and 2 bases from J, with 9 bases in between. Written as DNA, the CDR3 is TGCAGCGTTAAAATCGGTAACACTGAAGCTTTCTTT. It specifies CSVKIGNTEAFF.

This chain connects TRBV29-1 to TRBJ1-3; maybe TRBD1 (6 bases). V was shortened by 6 bases and J by 0 bases, with 9 bases between the two germline ends. Germline CDR1 is SQVTM and CDR2 is ANQGSEA. The CDR3 contains 13 residues. The CDR3 loop is CSVFRGSGNTIYF. The CDR3 nucleotides are TGCAGCGTCTTCAGGGGCTCTGGAAACACCATATATTTT. Variable domain in full (rest from reference TRBV29-1 and TRBJ1-3): SAVISQKPSRDICQRGTSLTIQCQVDSQVTMMFWYRQQPGQSLTLIATANQGSEATYESGFVIDKFPISRPNLTFSTLTVSNMSPEDSSIYLCSVFRGSGNTIYFGEGSWLTVV.

This chain uses TRBV27 with TRBJ1-5, with D maybe TRBD1 (6 bases). Germline values: CDR1 MNHEY, CDR2 SMNVEV (reference sequence). Trimming left V 0 bases short and J 1 base short, with 13 bases between. The CDR3 sequence is 17 residues long. The CDR3 nucleotides read TGTGCCAGCAGTTTATCGGCAGGGGCCAGGAGCAATCAGCCCCAGCATTTT. Translated, it gives CASSLSAGARSNQPQHF.

CDR3 sequence reads: CASSSDSYGYTF. CDR3 DNA: TGTGCCAGCAGTTCAGACAGCTATGGCTACACCTTC. The chain couples TRBV28 to TRBJ1-2; D is possibly TRBD1 (5 bases). This CDR3 has 12 residues. Trimming removed 4 bases at V and 4 bases at J, with 7 bases between. The germline CDR1 and CDR2 sequences are MDHEN and SYDVKM.

This chain uses TRBV11-3 with TRBJ2-7; the match to TRBD1 covers 9 bases. This CDR3 contains 14 residues. The germline V gene has CDR1 SGHNT and CDR2 YENEEA. The V and J ends lost 5 bases and 2 bases, in that order; junction bases with no gene match: 4. DNA for the CDR3: TGTGCCAGCAGCCAACGGGACAGGGCCTACGAGCAGTACTTC. Translating gives CASSQRDRAYEQYF.

This clone was counted once. One junction end disagrees with the germline gene, perhaps due to a read error. This chain joins TRBV6-1 and TRBJ1-4; TRBD1 matches 9 bases. Germline CDR1 and CDR2: MNHNS and SASEGT. The CDR3 is 12 residues long. The CDR3 nucleotides are TGTGCCAGCAGCGGCGCCCTCGGGACAGGGCGATTT. Translated: CASSGALGTGRF.

V usage is TRBV5-8 and J usage is TRBJ1-5, with D uncertain. Germline CDR1 is SGHTS and CDR2 is YDEGEE. This CDR3 has 15 residues. Trimming pared 3 bases from V and 0 bases from J, leaving 10 bases between. In nucleotides, the CDR3 is TGTGCCAGCAGCTGGGCGCGTTATAGCAATCAGCCCCAGCATTTT. Translated, it gives CASSWARYSNQPQHF.

This clone has just a few counts. The chain employs TRBV19 and TRBJ1-3; 7 bases line up with TRBD1. Trimming at V came to 0 bases and at J to 4 bases, leaving 6 bases not matched to a gene. Germline V gives CDR1 LNHDA, CDR2 SQIVND (reference sequence). The CDR3 contains 16 residues. CDR3 residues: CASSIDLTGPGNTIYF. In DNA form, the CDR3 reads TGTGCCAGTAGTATAGACTTGACAGGGCCCGGAAACACCATATATTTT.

The chain uses TRBV7-3 and TRBJ2-3; TRBD1 might be the D (5 bases). Germline values: CDR1 SGHTA, CDR2 FQGTGA. V lost 1 base to trimming and J lost 0 bases, with 11 bases between them. This CDR3 spans 16 amino acids. The CDR3 region has the DNA TGTGCCAGCAGCTTAATGGGCAGGGCTAGCACAGATACGCAGTATTTT. It codes for CASSLMGRASTDTQYF.

The V gene is TRBV6-1, the J gene TRBJ2-7; TRBD2 might be the D (6 bases). The germline V gene encodes CDR1 MNHNS and CDR2 SASEGT. V lost 5 bases to trimming and J lost 0 bases, with 11 bases between them. The CDR3 consists of 14 residues. The CDR3: CASSRAGPSYEQYF. The CDR3 nucleotides read TGTGCCAGCAGTCGGGCGGGGCCCTCCTACGAGCAGTACTTC.

The J gene is TRBJ2-2, the V gene TRBV4-2, with 7 positions matching TRBD1. The CDR3 sequence is 14 residues long. V gave up 1 base and J gave up 4 bases; unmatched junction bases: 0. The V gene's germline CDR1 is LGHNA and CDR2 YNFKEQ. DNA of the CDR3: TGTGCCAGCAGCCAAGGACAGGGCACCGGGGAGCTGTTTTTT. Translated, it gives CASSQGQGTGELFF.